This T cell receptor beta chain was captured in a study of blood T cell repertoires in COVID-19. Overall study: PBMCs, B-cell-depleted T cells, or T cells provided the cDNA or gDNA that made up the material.

Germline V gene lookup returns CDR1 SGHVS and CDR2 FNYEAQ. The CDR3 length is 14 residues. V dropped 6 bases and J dropped 1 base, with 12 bases sitting between them. Sequencing used immunoSEQ multiplex PCR; TCRdb keeps in-frame clones, though not all of them. The sample lists roughly 140,000 clones; roughly 80% were seen once. The V call is TRBV7-6, the J call TRBJ1-2; D is perhaps TRBD1 (6 bases). The sample taken for sequencing was peripheral blood. This clonotype was obtained from a middle-aged man with active or convalescent COVID-19. DNA of the CDR3: TGTGCCAGCAGTTTGGACAGAAGTAACTATGGCTACACCTTC. The encoded protein is CASSLDRSNYGYTF.